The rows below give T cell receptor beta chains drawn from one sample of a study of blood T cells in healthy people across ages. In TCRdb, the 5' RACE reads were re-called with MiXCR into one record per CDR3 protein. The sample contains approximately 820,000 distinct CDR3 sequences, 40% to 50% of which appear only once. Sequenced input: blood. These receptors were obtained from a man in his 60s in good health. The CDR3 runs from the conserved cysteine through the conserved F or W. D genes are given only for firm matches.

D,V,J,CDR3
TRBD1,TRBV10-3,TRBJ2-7,CAISAEQGAYEQYF
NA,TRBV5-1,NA,CASSLGGGSDNEQYF
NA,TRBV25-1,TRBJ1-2,CASSPSGENYGYTF
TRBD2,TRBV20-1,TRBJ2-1,CSARGIAGSDEQFF
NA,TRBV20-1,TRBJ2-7,CSARQRPYEQYF
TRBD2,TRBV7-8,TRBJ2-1,CAGSLATSGYNEQFF
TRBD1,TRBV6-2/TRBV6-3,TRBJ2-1,CASSYRRDRVGNEQFF
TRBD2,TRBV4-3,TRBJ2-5,CASSQGGTSGETQYF
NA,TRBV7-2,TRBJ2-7,CASSPRAYESEQYF
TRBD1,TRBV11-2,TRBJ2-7,CASSLDGQGRYEQYF
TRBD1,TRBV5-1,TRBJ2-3,CASSADRALTDTQYF
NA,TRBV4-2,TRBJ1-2,CASSQDAGRANYGYTF
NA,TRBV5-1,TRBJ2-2,CASRMEINTGELFF
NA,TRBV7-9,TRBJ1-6,CASRNKGNSPLHF